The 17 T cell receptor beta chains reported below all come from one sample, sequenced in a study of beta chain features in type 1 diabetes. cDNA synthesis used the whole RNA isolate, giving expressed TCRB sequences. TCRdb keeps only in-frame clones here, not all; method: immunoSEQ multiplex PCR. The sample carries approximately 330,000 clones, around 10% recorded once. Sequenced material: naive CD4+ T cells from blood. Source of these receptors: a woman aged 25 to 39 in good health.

The CDR3 region is CATSRDLGGELFF. As DNA, the CDR3 is TGTGCCACCAGCAGAGATCTCGGCGGGGAGCTGTTTTTT. The chain recombines TRBV15 with TRBJ2-2; D not resolved. The CDR3 totals 13 residues. Per germline, CDR1 LNHNV and CDR2 YYDKDF (reference sequence). Trimming pared 0 bases from V and 7 bases from J, leaving 6 bases between.

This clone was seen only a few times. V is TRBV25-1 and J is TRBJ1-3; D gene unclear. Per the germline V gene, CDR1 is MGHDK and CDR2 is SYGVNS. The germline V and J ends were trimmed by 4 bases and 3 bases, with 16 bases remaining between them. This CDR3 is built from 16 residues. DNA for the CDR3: TGTGCCAGCAGTGGCCAGGAGGGTTGGGATGGAAACACCATATATTTT. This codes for CASSGQEGWDGNTIYF.

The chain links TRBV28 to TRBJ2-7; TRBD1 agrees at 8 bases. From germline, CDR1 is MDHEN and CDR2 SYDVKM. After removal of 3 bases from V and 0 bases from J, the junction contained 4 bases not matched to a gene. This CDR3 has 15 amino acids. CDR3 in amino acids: CASSFPGQGSYEQYF. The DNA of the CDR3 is TGTGCCAGCAGTTTCCCAGGACAGGGCTCCTACGAGCAGTACTTC.

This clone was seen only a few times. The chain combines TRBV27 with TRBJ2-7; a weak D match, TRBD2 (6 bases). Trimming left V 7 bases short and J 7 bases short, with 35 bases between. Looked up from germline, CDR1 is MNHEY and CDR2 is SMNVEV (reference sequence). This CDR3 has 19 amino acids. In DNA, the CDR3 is TGTGCCAGCACCGCAGAGCTGGTTGGTCCGCGGGATCACTTGAGGGAGCAGTACTTC. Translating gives CASTAELVGPRDHLREQYF.

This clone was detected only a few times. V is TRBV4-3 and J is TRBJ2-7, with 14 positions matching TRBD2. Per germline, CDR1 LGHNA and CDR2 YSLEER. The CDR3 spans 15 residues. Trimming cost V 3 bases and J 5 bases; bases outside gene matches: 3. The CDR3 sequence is CASSHGTSGRDEQYF. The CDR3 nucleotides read TGCGCCAGCAGCCATGGGACTAGCGGGAGAGACGAGCAGTACTTC.

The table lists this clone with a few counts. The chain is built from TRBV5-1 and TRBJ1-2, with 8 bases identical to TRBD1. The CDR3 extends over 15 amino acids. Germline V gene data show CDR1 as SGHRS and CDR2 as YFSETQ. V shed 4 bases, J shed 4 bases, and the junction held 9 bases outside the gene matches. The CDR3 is CASSLRPDRAYGYTF. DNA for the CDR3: TGCGCCAGCAGCCTCCGACCGGACAGGGCCTATGGCTACACCTTC. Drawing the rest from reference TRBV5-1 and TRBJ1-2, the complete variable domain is KAGVTQTPRYLIKTRGQQVTLSCSPISGHRSVSWYQQTPGQGLQFLFEYFSETQRNKGNFPGRFSGRQFSNSRSEMNVSTLELGDSALYLCASSLRPDRAYGYTFGSGTRLTVV.

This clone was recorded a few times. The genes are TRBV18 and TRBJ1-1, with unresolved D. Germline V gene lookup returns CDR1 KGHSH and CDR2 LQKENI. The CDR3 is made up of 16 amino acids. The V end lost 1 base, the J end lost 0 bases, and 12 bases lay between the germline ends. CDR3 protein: CASSPREDSMNTEAFF. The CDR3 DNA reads TGTGCCAGCTCACCACGGGAGGACTCCATGAACACTGAAGCTTTCTTT.

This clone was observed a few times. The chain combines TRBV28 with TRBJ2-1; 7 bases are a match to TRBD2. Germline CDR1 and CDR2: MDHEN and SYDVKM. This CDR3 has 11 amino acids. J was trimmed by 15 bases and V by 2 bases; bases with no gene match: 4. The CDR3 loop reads CASSLQRDAFF. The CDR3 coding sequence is TGTGCCAGCAGTTTACAGCGGGATGCGTTCTTC.

The CDR3 DNA is TGTGCCAGCAGCTGGGAGTTGGGGACTTTGAATCAGCCCCAGCATTTT. Translating gives CASSWELGTLNQPQHF. The J gene is TRBJ1-5, the V gene TRBV7-2, with D perhaps matching TRBD1 (5 bases). The CDR3 totals 16 residues. CDR1 and CDR2 (germline): SGHTA, FQGNSA. The V and J ends lost 4 bases and 4 bases respectively, with 17 bases between them.

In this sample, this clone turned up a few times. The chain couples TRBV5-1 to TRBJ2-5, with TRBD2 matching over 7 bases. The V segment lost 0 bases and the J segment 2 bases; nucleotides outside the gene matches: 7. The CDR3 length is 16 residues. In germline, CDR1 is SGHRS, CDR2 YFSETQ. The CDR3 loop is CASSLDPAGKQETQYF. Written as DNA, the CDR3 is TGCGCCAGCAGCTTGGATCCAGCGGGGAAACAAGAGACCCAGTACTTC. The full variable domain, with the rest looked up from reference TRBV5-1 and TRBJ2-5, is KAGVTQTPRYLIKTRGQQVTLSCSPISGHRSVSWYQQTPGQGLQFLFEYFSETQRNKGNFPGRFSGRQFSNSRSEMNVSTLELGDSALYLCASSLDPAGKQETQYFGPGTRLLVL.

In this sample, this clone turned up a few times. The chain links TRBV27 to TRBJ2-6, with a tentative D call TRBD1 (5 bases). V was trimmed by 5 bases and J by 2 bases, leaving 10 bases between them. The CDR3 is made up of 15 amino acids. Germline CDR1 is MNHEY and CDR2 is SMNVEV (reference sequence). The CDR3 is CASSPGSAGANVLTF. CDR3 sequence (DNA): TGTGCCAGCAGTCCAGGGTCGGCTGGGGCCAACGTCCTGACTTTC.

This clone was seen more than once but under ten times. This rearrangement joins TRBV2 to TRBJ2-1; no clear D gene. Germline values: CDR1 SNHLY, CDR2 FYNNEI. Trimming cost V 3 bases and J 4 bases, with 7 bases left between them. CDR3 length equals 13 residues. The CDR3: CASSDLRYNEQFF. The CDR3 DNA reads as TGTGCCAGCAGTGATTTGAGATACAATGAGCAGTTCTTC.

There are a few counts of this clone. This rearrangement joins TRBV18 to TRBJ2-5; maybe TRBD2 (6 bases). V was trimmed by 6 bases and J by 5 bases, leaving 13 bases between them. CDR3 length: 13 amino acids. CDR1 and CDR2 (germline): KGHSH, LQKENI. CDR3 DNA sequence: TGTGCCAGCTCTGGTACAGGAGGGGAGACCCAGTACTTC. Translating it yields CASSGTGGETQYF.

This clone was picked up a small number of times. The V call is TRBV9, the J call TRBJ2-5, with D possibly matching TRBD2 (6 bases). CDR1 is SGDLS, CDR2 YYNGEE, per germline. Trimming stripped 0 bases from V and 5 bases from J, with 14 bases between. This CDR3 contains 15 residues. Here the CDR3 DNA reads TGTGCCAGCAGCGTAGCTTATGGGAGGCTGGAGACCCAGTACTTC. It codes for CASSVAYGRLETQYF.

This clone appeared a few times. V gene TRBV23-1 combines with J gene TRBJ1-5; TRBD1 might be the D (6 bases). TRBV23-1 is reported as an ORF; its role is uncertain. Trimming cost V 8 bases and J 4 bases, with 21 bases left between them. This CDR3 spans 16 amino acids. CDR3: CASVLTGTPRNQPQHF. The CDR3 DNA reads TGCGCCAGCGTATTAACCGGGACACCGCGAAATCAGCCCCAGCATTTT.

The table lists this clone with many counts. CDR3 nucleotide sequence: TGCGCCAGCAGTCACTCGCGAGCGGGAGGCCGGTACTTC. It specifies CASSHSRAGGRYF. V is TRBV23-1 and J is TRBJ2-4; 9 bases agree with TRBD2. TRBV23-1 is sorted into the ORF group, with uncertain function. This CDR3 has 13 amino acids. V shed 3 bases and J 15 bases; nucleotides not matched to a gene: 9.

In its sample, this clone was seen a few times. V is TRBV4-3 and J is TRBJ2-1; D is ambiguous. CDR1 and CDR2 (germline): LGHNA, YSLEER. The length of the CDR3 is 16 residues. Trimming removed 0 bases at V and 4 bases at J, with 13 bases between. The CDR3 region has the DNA TGCGCCAGCAGCCAAGAGTTAGAATTTCCTTACAATGAGCAGTTCTTC. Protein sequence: CASSQELEFPYNEQFF.